The 10 T cell receptor beta chains reported below all come from one sample, sequenced in a study of blood T cell repertoires in COVID-19. Generated by immunoSEQ multiplex PCR, the TCRdb table keeps only in-frame clones and is missing some. The sample lists some 670,000 clones, 85% to 90% occurring once. Sequenced material: peripheral blood. These receptors were taken from a woman under 30 with acute or convalescent COVID-19.

This clone was detected only once. The CDR3 sequence: CASSISGGVNQPQHF. DNA of the CDR3: TGTGCCAGTAGTATAAGTGGAGGGGTCAATCAGCCCCAGCATTTT. The chain combines TRBV19 with TRBJ1-5; perhaps TRBD1 as D (5 bases). Germline lookup yields CDR1 LNHDA and CDR2 SQIVND (reference sequence). Trimming pared 2 bases from V and 3 bases from J, leaving 11 bases between. The CDR3 loop spans 15 amino acids.

V gene TRBV10-3 combines with J gene TRBJ1-1; 9 nucleotides line up with TRBD1. The CDR3 length is 15 residues. Germline trimming cut 6 bases from V and 5 bases from J; bases unmatched to any gene: 10. The germline V gene has CDR1 ENHRY and CDR2 SYGVKD. CDR3 residues: CAIRAEDRGATEAFF. The CDR3 DNA follows: TGTGCCATCAGGGCCGAGGACAGGGGCGCTACTGAAGCTTTCTTT.

The V gene is TRBV18, the J gene TRBJ1-2; 7 bases agree with TRBD1. CDR1 is KGHSH, CDR2 LQKENI, per germline. CDR3 length equals 13 residues. Losses at the gene ends were 5 bases for V and 3 bases for J; bases not matched to a gene: 3. DNA of the CDR3: TGTGCCAGCTCAAGGGACAGCTACTATGGCTACACCTTC. Protein: CASSRDSYYGYTF.

This clone has just one count. V is TRBV27 and J is TRBJ2-7; 8 positions match TRBD1. From germline, CDR1 is MNHEY and CDR2 SMNVEV (reference sequence). The CDR3 loop spans 15 amino acids. The V segment lost 5 bases and the J segment 4 bases; nucleotides outside the gene matches: 10. The CDR3 protein is CASSPRGQGHYEQYF. The CDR3 DNA follows: TGTGCCAGCAGTCCCAGGGGGCAGGGCCATTACGAGCAGTACTTC.

The chain links TRBV5-1 to TRBJ2-7; possible D gene TRBD1, 5 bases. With 5 bases removed from V and 1 base from J, the gap between germline ends came to 10 bases. Germline V gene data show CDR1 as SGHRS and CDR2 as YFSETQ. This CDR3 has 13 amino acids. This chain's CDR3 is CASSTTGSYEQYF. Here the CDR3 DNA reads TGCGCCAGCAGTACCACAGGATCCTACGAGCAGTACTTC.

V usage is TRBV19 and J usage is TRBJ2-1; 8 bases fit TRBD1. Germline V CDR1 and CDR2: LNHDA, SQIVND (reference sequence). This CDR3 region has 12 residues. The junction had 9 bases not matched to a gene; V was cut back by 5 bases and J by 15 bases. The CDR3 loop is CASSLRQGAPFF. The CDR3 region has the DNA TGTGCCAGTAGTTTGAGGCAGGGGGCCCCGTTCTTC.

The chain carries TRBV12-5 and TRBJ1-2; D is perhaps TRBD1 (6 bases). The germline V gene has CDR1 LGHNT and CDR2 FRNRAP. Trimming left V 1 base short and J 4 bases short, with 13 bases between. The CDR3 is made up of 15 amino acids. CDR3 region: CASGLEPGQGYGYTF. The CDR3 DNA follows: TGTGCTAGTGGTTTGGAACCGGGACAAGGCTATGGCTACACCTTC.

The chain is built from TRBV2 and TRBJ1-6; 9 bases align to TRBD1. Germline values: CDR1 SNHLY, CDR2 FYNNEI. This CDR3 contains 14 residues. Trimming removed 8 bases from V and 9 bases from J; junction bases left unmatched: 8. The CDR3 loop reads CASQTGQGASPLHF. CDR3 DNA: TGTGCCAGCCAAACGGGACAGGGTGCTTCACCCCTCCACTTT.

The chain joins TRBV9 to TRBJ1-2, with 9 bases identical to TRBD1. From germline, CDR1 is SGDLS and CDR2 YYNGEE. The J segment lost 6 bases and the V segment lost 0 bases, leaving 3 bases of the junction unmatched. This CDR3 is 14 amino acids long. The CDR3 region has the DNA TGTGCCAGCAGCGTAGCTAGGACAGGGGATGGCTACACCTTC. This translates into CASSVARTGDGYTF. The variable domain in full, with the rest retrieved from reference TRBV9 and TRBJ1-2, is DSGVTQTPKHLITATGQRVTLRCSPRSGDLSVYWYQQSLDQGLQFLIQYYNGEERAKGNILERFSAQQFPDLHSELNLSSLELGDSALYFCASSVARTGDGYTFGSGTRLTVV.

J is TRBJ2-1 and V is TRBV11-2; TRBD2 is a possible D gene (6 bases). The CDR3 is 16 amino acids. The ends were cut back, 3 bases at V and 1 base at J, with 13 bases in the middle. Germline V gives CDR1 SGHAT, CDR2 FQNNGV. The CDR3 sequence: CASSFGRLNSYNEQFF. CDR3 nucleotide sequence: TGTGCCAGCAGCTTTGGGAGGCTTAATTCCTACAATGAGCAGTTCTTC.